This T cell receptor beta chain was recorded in a study of blood T cell repertoires in COVID-19 (dated by TCRdb to between 2020 and 2021). With respect to the entire study: Samples from collaborators originated in the United States, Italy and Spain and spanned both the acute and convalescent phases of COVID-19. The prospective study material was composed of cDNA or gDNA derived from T cells, B-cell-depleted T cells, or PBMCs. Subjects who had been exposed to COVID-19, were actively infected with it, or had recovered from it provided the deeply sampled blood TCRbeta repertoires that made up the dataset. The repertoires were released in a freely available public database meant as a resource for research on the immune response to SARS-CoV-2. Samples came from the ongoing ImmuneRACE study (first 160 participants) plus 1,254 subjects from 6 global collaborators. Sample metadata almost always included a de-identified subject ID, COVID-19 status, age in years and sex. Where available, HLA class I and class II types were taken from metadata supplied by the sample provider and were not determined by assay-based typing.

Collaborating institutions collected whole blood in K2EDTA tubes following their own protocols. Collaborator samples were shipped for TCRbeta analysis as frozen whole blood, isolated PBMCs, or DNA extracted from either sample type. TCRbeta CDR3 regions were amplified from genomic DNA using the immunoSEQ Assay, a bias-controlled multiplex PCR. The original pipeline was this. The number of nucleated cells in each sample was estimated from the amplification of reference gene primers within the assay. Sequence reads were collapsed and filtered to measure the absolute abundance of every unique TCRbeta CDR3 rearrangement. Productive Simpson clonality was computed per sample as the square root of Simpson's diversity index over productive rearrangements. TCRdb's version of the immuneACCESS table is confined to in-frame rearrangements and falls short of the full clone set. An unresolved V gene accounts for under half of the shortfall where checked; the remainder is of unknown origin. That table furnishes V, J and clone size, whereas the DNA furnished D and trimming. This sample lists 280,000 or so clones; nearly 90% were detected once. The biggest ten clones account for just under 9.5% of the sample.

Comment on this clone: The clone's antigen remains unknown. The record has no base qualities; no much larger clone is one base away.

Based on the germline V gene, the CDR1 and CDR2 sequences are SGDLS and YYNGEE. V loses 0 bases of germline sequence and J loses 6 bases, and the interval between the two ends is 15 bases. Counted from cysteine to phenylalanine, this CDR3 has 16 amino acids. Just the 48-base CDR3 DNA is kept, in frame starting at base 1. Beyond this particular receptor, the publication reports: The amount of clinical and demographic metadata varied by source and participant and was provided uncurated.

The sequence was collected from a man younger than 35 with active or convalescent COVID-19. The chain was built from TRBV9 and TRBJ2-2; a weak D assignment points to TRBD1 (6 bases agree). Sample: peripheral blood. At the DNA level, the sequence is TGTGCCAGCAGCGTAGTACCGGGACATGAGGCCGGGGAGCTGTTTTTT. Protein translation: CASSVVPGHEAGELFF.